Listed here are 10 T cell receptor beta chains from one sample, sequenced in a study of PD-1 blockade in mismatch repair-deficient tumors. The antigens of these receptors remain unknown. Time point specified: 10-day in vitro stimulation with candidate mutation-associated neoantigen peptide 1. Generated by immunoSEQ multiplex PCR, the TCRdb table keeps only in-frame clones and is missing some. The repertoire includes 9,400 or so clones, roughly 84% of them detected once, and about 14% sits in the top ten. This material consisted of cells cultured in vitro, taken from a patient treated with pembrolizumab. The source of these receptors is an adult with mismatch repair-deficient cancer.

This sequence joins TRBV6-5 and TRBJ1-2; the D gene is possibly TRBD1 (5 bases). This CDR3 spans 14 amino acids. V was shortened by 6 bases and J by 4 bases, with 15 bases between the two germline ends. CDR1 and CDR2 from the germline V gene are MNHEY and SVGAGI. CDR3 nucleotides: TGTGCCAGCAGGGACTATGTCGGGGCCTATGGCTACACCTTC. Residues: CASRDYVGAYGYTF.

The V call is TRBV6-6, the J call TRBJ2-3; D is ambiguous. Per germline, CDR1 MNHNY and CDR2 SVGAGI (reference sequence). The CDR3 covers 14 residues. Trimming removed 2 bases at V and 3 bases at J, with 9 bases between. The DNA for the CDR3 is TGTGCCAGCAGTTACGACTTTCGGACAGATACGCAGTATTTT. Translating it yields CASSYDFRTDTQYF.

In this sample, this clone turned up a few times. The chain joins TRBV30 to TRBJ2-1, with D maybe TRBD2 (6 bases). V lost 8 bases, J lost 7 bases, and 18 bases lay in between. The CDR3 is made up of 13 amino acids. Looked up from germline, CDR1 is GTSNPN and CDR2 is SVGIG (reference sequence). The CDR3 region is CATPSRTTNEQFF. CDR3 in DNA: TGTGCCACCCCAAGCCGGACTACAAATGAGCAGTTCTTC. Looking up the rest from reference TRBV30 and TRBJ2-1 gives the full variable domain: SQTIHQWPATLVQPVGSPLSLECTVEGTSNPNLYWYRQAAGRGLQLLFYSVGIGQISSEVPQNLSASRPQDRQFILSSKKLLLSDSGFYLCATPSRTTNEQFFGPGTRLTVL.

The chain uses TRBV10-2 and TRBJ2-7; 13 bases line up with TRBD2. Per the germline V gene, CDR1 is WSHSY and CDR2 is SAAADI. The V and J ends lost 6 bases and 4 bases, in that order; junction bases with no gene match: 9. This CDR3 is built from 16 residues. In nucleotides, the CDR3 is TGCGCCAGCAGGGGGACTAGCGGGAACTTTCAGTACGAGCAGTACTTC. The encoded protein is CASRGTSGNFQYEQYF.

For the CDR3, the DNA is TGTGCCAGCAGCCCAGACCGTAACTATGGCTACACCTTC. Its protein product is CASSPDRNYGYTF. The rearrangement links TRBV9 to TRBJ1-2; D unresolved. The CDR3 totals 13 residues. The V gene lost 4 bases and the J gene lost 1 base, with 8 bases spanning the gap. Germline CDR1 reads SGDLS; CDR2 reads YYNGEE.

This clone was found a few times. The chain has TRBV28 and TRBJ1-3; 12 bases line up with TRBD1. The CDR3 sequence is 21 residues long. Germline assignment: CDR1 MDHEN and CDR2 SYDVKM. V lost 7 bases to trimming and J lost 5 bases; unmatched junction nucleotides: 24. CDR3 loop: CASKPVGVGTGGLRARNTIYF. CDR3 DNA: TGTGCCAGCAAACCCGTGGGGGTTGGGACAGGGGGCCTAAGAGCGAGAAACACCATATATTTT.

The chain recombines TRBV27 with TRBJ2-1; D call uncertain. Trimming cost V 2 bases and J 4 bases, with 6 bases left between them. In germline, CDR1 is MNHEY, CDR2 SMNVEV (reference sequence). The CDR3 is 13 amino acids. This chain's CDR3 is CASSLGLYNEQFF. In DNA, the CDR3 is TGTGCCAGCAGTTTAGGGCTGTACAATGAGCAGTTCTTC.

The rearrangement links TRBV2 to TRBJ1-2; D is undetermined. The CDR3 covers 14 residues. Germline values: CDR1 SNHLY, CDR2 FYNNEI. V lost 8 bases and J lost 7, with 20 bases in between. CDR3: CASGALTAGSGYTF. CDR3 nucleotides: TGTGCCAGCGGCGCCCTTACTGCGGGCTCTGGCTACACCTTC.

The chain recombines TRBV25-1 with TRBJ1-3; D remains ambiguous. CDR3 length: 14 residues. Germline V CDR1 and CDR2: MGHDK, SYGVNS. V dropped 3 bases and J dropped 1 base, with 7 bases sitting between them. In nucleotides, the CDR3 is TGTGCCAGCAGTGAGCTAGGGTCTGGAAACACCATATATTTT. Its translation is CASSELGSGNTIYF.

CDR3 sequence (DNA): TGCGCCAGCAGCTTGGCCTCGTCTAGCCCCCAGCAGTTCTTC. This gives the protein CASSLASSSPQQFF. The chain combines TRBV5-1 with TRBJ2-1; TRBD2 might be the D (5 bases). Per the germline V gene, CDR1 is SGHRS and CDR2 is YFSETQ. CDR3 length: 14 residues. Trimming took off 0 bases at V and 11 bases at J, with 15 bases between the two ends.